Below, 13 T cell receptor beta chains from the same sample are listed, as sequenced in a study of chemoradiotherapy in HPV16-positive cancers. Produced via immunoSEQ multiplex PCR; TCRdb's table is partial and in-frame only. Here the sample spans several thousand clones, just over 70% being singletons. This sample was gathered from a patient who underwent chemoradiotherapy. These receptors were taken from a human donor with HPV-associated anogenital cancer.

This clone came up once. The chain couples TRBV9 to TRBJ1-1; no reliable D call. V gave up 0 bases and J gave up 6 bases, with 9 bases separating them. Germline V lookup: CDR1 SGDLS, CDR2 YYNGEE. This CDR3 comprises 13 residues. DNA of the CDR3: TGTGCCAGCAGCGTAGGGATTGGCGCTGAAGCTTTCTTT. As protein: CASSVGIGAEAFF.

The chain employs TRBV5-1 and TRBJ1-1; D gene uncertain. Trimming removed 2 bases at V and 8 bases at J, with 13 bases between. The germline V gene has CDR1 SGHRS and CDR2 YFSETQ. This CDR3 is built from 13 residues. The CDR3 is CASSLVGPDEAFF. CDR3 DNA sequence: TGCGCCAGCAGCTTAGTCGGGCCCGACGAAGCTTTCTTT.

V and J are TRBV2 and TRBJ1-1; D not resolved. V lost 4 bases, J lost 1 base, and 7 bases lay in between. The CDR3 is made up of 13 amino acids. Germline loops: CDR1 SNHLY, CDR2 FYNNEI. For the CDR3, the DNA is TGTGCCAGCAGTGTTGAGCAGAACACTGAAGCTTTCTTT. As protein: CASSVEQNTEAFF.

This clone was counted between two and nine times. The chain joins TRBV4-3 to TRBJ1-1; D is undetermined. The CDR3 is 13 residues long. CDR1 is LGHNA and CDR2 is YSLEER in the germline V gene. Trimming removed 0 bases from V and 5 bases from J, with 7 bases in between. The CDR3 loop is CASSQEAETEAFF. Here the CDR3 DNA reads TGCGCCAGCAGCCAAGAGGCGGAGACTGAAGCTTTCTTT.

This clone has just a few counts. The V call is TRBV27, the J call TRBJ1-6; possibly TRBD1 for D (5 bases). The CDR3 totals 14 residues. The ends were cut back, 6 bases at V and 9 bases at J, with 15 bases in the middle. The germline V gene has CDR1 MNHEY and CDR2 SMNVEV (reference sequence). CDR3 in DNA: TGTGCCAGCAGAGTATCAGGGTTCGCTTCACCCCTCCACTTT. Protein sequence: CASRVSGFASPLHF.

The rearrangement joins TRBV4-2 to TRBJ2-7; TRBD2 agrees at 7 bases. The CDR3 loop spans 16 amino acids. Germline values: CDR1 LGHNA, CDR2 YNFKEQ. Trimming removed 1 base from V and 2 bases from J; junction bases left unmatched: 8. The CDR3 is CASSQGWGGSPYEQYF. Written as DNA, the CDR3 is TGTGCCAGCAGCCAAGGGTGGGGGGGGTCCCCCTACGAGCAGTACTTC.

This chain uses TRBV5-4 with TRBJ1-2; no clear D gene. CDR3 length equals 14 residues. CDR1 is SGHNT and CDR2 is YYREEE in the germline V gene (reference sequence). The germline V and J ends were trimmed by 0 bases and 8 bases, with 14 bases remaining between them. The CDR3 loop is CASSLEVNREGYTF. The CDR3 coding sequence is TGTGCCAGCAGCTTGGAGGTAAACAGAGAGGGCTACACCTTC.

The rearrangement links TRBV6-6 to TRBJ2-3; D perhaps matches TRBD2 (7 bases). The CDR3 runs 15 residues. Trimming cost V 7 bases and J 2 bases, with 16 bases left between them. Germline CDR1 MNHNY, CDR2 SVGAGI (reference sequence). CDR3 DNA: TGTGCCAGCACCTTAGGGGGGGGAACCACAGATACGCAGTATTTT. Protein product: CASTLGGGTTDTQYF.

The chain recombines TRBV7-6 with TRBJ2-1; 11 bases match TRBD2. The CDR3 covers 15 residues. Germline V gene sequence: CDR1 SGHVS, CDR2 FNYEAQ. With 1 base clipped from V and 6 bases from J, the junction kept 2 bases outside the gene matches. The CDR3 reads CASSLVAGGPNEQFF. CDR3 bases: TGTGCCAGCAGCTTAGTAGCGGGGGGGCCCAATGAGCAGTTCTTC.

This clone appeared a few times. V is TRBV7-9 and J is TRBJ2-5; the match to TRBD1 covers 12 bases. CDR3 size: 17 residues. Trimming removed 5 bases from V and 6 bases from J; junction bases left unmatched: 13. Per germline, CDR1 SEHNR and CDR2 FQNEAQ (reference sequence). In nucleotides, the CDR3 is TGTGCCAGCAGCCCGAAAGAGGGACAGGGGGCGGGAAAGACCCAGTACTTC. Its protein product is CASSPKEGQGAGKTQYF.

This rearrangement joins TRBV13 to TRBJ1-3; D not resolved. The CDR3 runs to 14 residues. Germline CDR1 PRHDT, CDR2 FYEKMQ (reference sequence). V gave up 3 bases and J gave up 4 bases, with 10 bases separating them. The CDR3 spells CASSFSLRGNTIYF. The CDR3, as DNA: TGTGCCAGCAGCTTCTCCCTACGGGGAAACACCATATATTTT. Full variable domain (rest looked up from reference TRBV13 and TRBJ1-3): AAGVIQSPRHLIKEKRETATLKCYPIPRHDTVYWYQQGPGQDPQFLISFYEKMQSDKGSIPDRFSAQQFSDYHSELNMSSLELGDSALYFCASSFSLRGNTIYFGEGSWLTVV.

CDR3 DNA sequence: TGTGCCAGCTCACCAAATTCGGAAAACACTGAAGCTTTCTTT. The encoded protein is CASSPNSENTEAFF. V usage is TRBV18 and J usage is TRBJ1-1, with D uncertain. V lost 2 bases, J lost 2 bases, and 9 bases lay in between. Germline CDR1 reads KGHSH; CDR2 reads LQKENI. This CDR3 comprises 14 residues.

The chain links TRBV19 to TRBJ2-7, with 8 bases that match TRBD2. Germline V gene sequence: CDR1 LNHDA, CDR2 SQIVND (reference sequence). After removal of 7 bases from V and 6 bases from J, the junction contained 11 bases not matched to a gene. This CDR3 is built from 14 residues. The CDR3 DNA follows: TGTGCCAGTACCATGGGACTAGGATCGCGCGAGCAGTACTTC. Its translation: CASTMGLGSREQYF.